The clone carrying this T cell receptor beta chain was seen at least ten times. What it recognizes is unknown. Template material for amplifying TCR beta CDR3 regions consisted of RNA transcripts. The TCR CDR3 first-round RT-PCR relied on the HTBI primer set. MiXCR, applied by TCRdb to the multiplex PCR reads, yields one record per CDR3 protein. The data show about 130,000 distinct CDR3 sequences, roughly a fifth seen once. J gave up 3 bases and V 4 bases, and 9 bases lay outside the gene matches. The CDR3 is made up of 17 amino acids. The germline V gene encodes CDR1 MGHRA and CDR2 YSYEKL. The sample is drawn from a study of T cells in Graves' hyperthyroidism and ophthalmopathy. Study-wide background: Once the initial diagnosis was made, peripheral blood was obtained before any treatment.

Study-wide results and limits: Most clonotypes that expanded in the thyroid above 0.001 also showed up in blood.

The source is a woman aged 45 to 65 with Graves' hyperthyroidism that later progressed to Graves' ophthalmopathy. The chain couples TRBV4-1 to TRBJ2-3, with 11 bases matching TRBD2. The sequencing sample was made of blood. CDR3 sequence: CASSPTSVAGGTDTQYF. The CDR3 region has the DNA TGCGCCAGCAGCCCGACCTCGGTAGCGGGGGGGACAGATACGCAGTATTTT.